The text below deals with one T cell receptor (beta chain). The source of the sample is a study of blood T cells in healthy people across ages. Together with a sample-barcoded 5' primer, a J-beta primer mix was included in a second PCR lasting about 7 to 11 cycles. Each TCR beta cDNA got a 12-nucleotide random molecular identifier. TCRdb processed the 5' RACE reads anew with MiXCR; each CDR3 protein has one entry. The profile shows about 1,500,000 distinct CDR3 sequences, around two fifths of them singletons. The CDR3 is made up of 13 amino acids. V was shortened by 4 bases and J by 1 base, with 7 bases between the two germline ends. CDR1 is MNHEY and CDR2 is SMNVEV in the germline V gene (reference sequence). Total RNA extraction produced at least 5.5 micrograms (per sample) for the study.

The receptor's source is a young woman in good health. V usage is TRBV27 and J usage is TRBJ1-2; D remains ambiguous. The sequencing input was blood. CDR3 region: CASSSRNNYGYTF. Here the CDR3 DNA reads TGTGCCAGCAGTTCCAGGAATAACTATGGCTACACCTTC.